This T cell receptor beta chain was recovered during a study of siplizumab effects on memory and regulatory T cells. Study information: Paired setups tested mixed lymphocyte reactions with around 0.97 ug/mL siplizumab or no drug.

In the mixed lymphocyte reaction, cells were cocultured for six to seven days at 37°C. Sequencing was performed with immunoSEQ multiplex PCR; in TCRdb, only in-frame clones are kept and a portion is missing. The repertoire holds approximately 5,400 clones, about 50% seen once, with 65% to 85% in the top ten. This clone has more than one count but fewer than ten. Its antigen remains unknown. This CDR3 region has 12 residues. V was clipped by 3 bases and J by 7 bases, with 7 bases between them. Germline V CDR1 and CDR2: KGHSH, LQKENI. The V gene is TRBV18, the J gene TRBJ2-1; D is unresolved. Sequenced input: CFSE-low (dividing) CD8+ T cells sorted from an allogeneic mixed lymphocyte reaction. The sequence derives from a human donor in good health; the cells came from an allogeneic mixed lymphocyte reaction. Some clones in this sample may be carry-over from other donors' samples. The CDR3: CASSPSRNEQFF. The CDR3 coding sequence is TGTGCCAGCTCACCCAGCCGGAATGAGCAGTTCTTC.